Here is one TCR beta chain with its context. Its antigen is undetermined. V lost 2 bases, J lost 1 base, and 6 bases stayed unmatched. This CDR3 region has 16 residues. Germline V gives CDR1 LGHDT, CDR2 YNNKEL (reference sequence). The source of the sample is a study of T cell responses to AZD1222 COVID-19 vaccine. General observations from the study: In a largely white British group with more females than males, clonal diversity was possibly underestimated. Spike-specific TCR breadth and depth both grew after two AZD1222 doses.

Some clones are missing from TCRdb's copy, which holds only in-frame ones; the method was immunoSEQ multiplex PCR. The sample carries 120,000 to 150,000 clones, roughly 90% recorded once. Material: peripheral blood, obtained 28 days after the second AZD1222 dose. This chain connects TRBV3-1 (or the pseudogene TRBV3-2) to TRBJ1-1, with 8 bases matching TRBD1. This clonotype originated in an adult who received the AZD1222 COVID-19 vaccine. CDR3 in amino acids: CASSQSDRGRNTEAFF. CDR3 nucleotide sequence: TGTGCCAGCAGCCAAAGTGACAGGGGCCGGAACACTGAAGCTTTCTTT.